The TCR beta chain described here comes from a study of cytomegalovirus exposure and HLA in healthy donors (dated 2017 in TCRdb). As for the study more broadly: An earlier analysis of about 530 of the donors reported about 280 Gb of sequence data and 117 million unique TCR beta sequences obtained from approximately 180 million T cells. Typing coverage varied by locus: roughly 629-640 donors for A, B, C, DRB1 and DQB1; roughly 510 for DQA1; approximately 570 for DPA1; about 450 for DPB1. Donor age, sex, ethnicity and CMV serostatus were compiled together with the repertoire data. Among the 398 genotyped donors, under 90% belonged to the genetic ancestry cluster associated with self-reported Caucasian donors. A later analysis re-analyzed previously published TCR beta repertoires from approximately 700 donors and added high-resolution HLA genotyping to study TCR occurrence patterns. The study used immunosequencing to profile the T cell repertoires of approximately 630 subjects and linked those repertoires to cytomegalovirus serostatus. To predict cytomegalovirus infection status, the study combined high-throughput TCR immunosequencing, statistical association of individual TCRs with disease status, and machine learning. Class I and class II HLA loci were covered by the typing at four-digit resolution. Every repertoire in the discovery cohort had been generated on one and the same sequencing platform. Rather than drawing on any new phenotypic data, the later analysis identified candidate immune exposures from TCR beta sequences and the way those sequences occurred across donors. On average, 235,054 unique TCR beta nucleotide sequences were sequenced per donor among a few hundred genotyped donors of the cohort, with about 17% of those sequences being non-productive. A separate validation cohort of about 110 different subjects was used in addition to the approximately 700-subject first cohort. Roughly 300 gigabases of sequencing data and 70 million to 100 million unique TCR sequences made up an early release that covered approximately 620 HLA-typed donors. A later genetic analysis used genome-wide SNP genotypes for about 60% of the roughly 700 donors, treating that subset as a discovery cohort. Because of strong linkage in the cohort, a handful of DR-DQ haplotypes were treated as single units for association and clustering. An earlier analysis of approximately 630 of the donors applied high-throughput TCR beta sequencing to assess whether each TCR beta V gene segment acted as functional or pseudogenic. The aim of the study was to test whether cataloging public T cell receptors could identify signatures of past pathogen exposure. The research as a whole found: An association between a missense DCLRE1C variant and V-gene and J-gene trimming of TCR beta chains was found in a later genetic analysis and replicated in an independent cohort. A few of the identified cytomegalovirus-associated TCR beta chains were confirmed in vitro to be specific for cytomegalovirus antigens. Specific HLA alleles were associated with 15,000 to 20,000 TCR beta sequences at a false discovery rate of 0.05 in a later analysis. CMV serostatus was the only immune exposure information available for the cohort. Some IMGT-functional V segments, including TRBV6-2 and TRBV6-3, could not be told apart with the 87-base-pair reads, so those segments were excluded. According to a later genetic analysis, donors in an Asian-associated ancestry cluster had fewer N-insertions in productive TCRs than the approximately 650-donor mean. A later analysis found that TCR association rates varied across HLA loci, with DRB1 alleles showing the most associated TCRs and HLA-C alleles the fewest. In a later analysis, HLA-associated TCR beta chains showed more clonal expansion and lower generation probabilities than non-associated chains that were equally common. While some public TCRs were present in many individuals, most TCR sequences turned up only very rarely across donors. The cohort was sequenced for TCR beta chains only, and without alpha or paired-chain data the features that could be detected were limited. Most CMV-associated TCR beta chains appeared to be HLA-restricted in a later analysis, and the HLA associations seemed to be driven largely by CMV exposure. Strong co-occurrence of HLA alleles, especially DR and DQ, made assigning TCR associations to individual alleles difficult. The sequencing pipeline was judged likely to have produced a cluster of highly shared sequence variants as a technical artifact. An earlier analysis of several hundred of the donors showed that most TCR beta V segments appeared in productive rearrangements either about 90% or about 30% of the time, which broadly matched IMGT annotations. Correlated functional status among segregating V segments might reflect linkage disequilibrium, but an unknown experimental factor could not be ruled out. Sequencing depth was assumed to be roughly uniform across donors in the presence/absence analyses, though that assumption may not hold. The authors suggested that the approach could potentially be generalized to other disease states and immunological phenotypes. Because some donors lacked HLA typing at each locus, the association tests relied only on the typed subset. A further reported finding was that TCR beta sequences accurately predicted the HLA-A and HLA-B alleles for most subjects in the first cohort. The earlier analysis of 587 of the donors excluded some 16 rarely observed V segments, including chromosome 9 orphons, because counts were too low. In both the original and validation cohorts, the classifier was reported to diagnose cytomegalovirus status with high specificity and sensitivity. A later analysis reported that several top co-occurrence clusters appeared linked to parvovirus B19, influenza, CMV and Epstein-Barr virus. A total of 150 to 200 TCR beta chains were listed by the study as associated with cytomegalovirus.

To prepare the library, the immunoSEQ multiplex PCR assay was applied. For the multiplex PCR, a mixture combining 60 forward primers for TCR Vbeta segments and 13 reverse primers for TCR Jbeta segments was used. A multiplex PCR assay on genomic DNA amplified the CDR3 region of rearranged TCR beta genes. The amplified TCR beta libraries were sequenced on the Illumina HiSeq System as 87-base-pair reads. The authors processed their data as follows. A later analysis counted about 80 million unique TCR beta chains across the 500 to 850 repertoires, and 10 million to 12 million of these chains were shared by at least two donors. A nearest-neighbor algorithm error-corrected the raw reads and collapsed the reads into unique sequences, merging closely related sequences to remove PCR and sequencing errors. CDR3 sequences were aligned to IMGT reference sequences to assign V, D and J gene segments. For a sequence to be retained, at least a six-nucleotide match to both a V gene segment and a J gene segment was required. A rearrangement counted as productive if the CDR3 had no stop codons and remained in frame with V and J, and every other rearrangement counted as non-productive. Following IMGT convention, CDR3 was defined as the stretch from the second conserved V-encoded cysteine up to the conserved J-encoded phenylalanine. The earlier analysis of some 580 of the donors excluded any sequence lacking an unambiguous match to a single V gene segment. In an earlier analysis of approximately 590 of the donors, a V segment was called functional when productive rearrangements were above 56.7%, and segregating when the standard deviation between donors exceeded 5%. To diagnose cytomegalovirus status from the catalog of TCR beta chain sequences, a statistical classification framework was built. V and J gene assignment, in a later analysis, came from comparing TCR nucleotide sequences with IMGT/GENE-DB human TR gene sequences. Using the TCRdist pipeline, a later analysis assigned CDR3 sequences along with most-parsimonious VDJ recombination scenarios. In a later analysis, every TCR beta chain was defined by the combination of its CDR3 amino acid sequence and its V-gene family, and reads without a unique V-gene family were dropped. As a way to deal with suspected cross-contamination and a sequencing artifact, a later analysis dropped under 600 nucleotide sequences that were highly shared and had low generation probability. In a later analysis, a clonal expansion index was calculated for each public chain from normalized within-repertoire ranks of inferred template counts. In a later analysis, generation probabilities were computed with a VDJ recombination model fitted to out-of-frame rearrangements, and the resulting probabilities were checked against IGoR. In a later analysis, hypergeometric tests were used to score TCR-TCR, TCR-HLA and TCR-CMV co-occurrence, with a repertoire-size bias correction applied to TCR pairs. To estimate false discovery rates, a later analysis permuted the HLA or CMV assignments 20 times. In a later analysis, co-occurring TCRs were grouped using DBSCAN, and TCRdist sequence similarity was added for clustering within HLA-allele-positive subsets. Repertoires with fewer than 30,000 or more than 120,000 public chains were left out of co-occurrence clustering, as were about 5 repertoires with anomalous nucleotide sharing. This is the immuneACCESS table as TCRdb keeps it, with only in-frame sequences that have V and J called. A part of the clones is gone; compared with another copy, unresolved V genes explain less than half, and the rest is unexplained. V, J and clone size are those of that table, while D and trimming were read from the DNA. This sample gives about 120,000 clones in total; under 90% of them show up just once. The leading ten clones occupy roughly 4% of the sample.

The cohort consisted of 666 healthy bone marrow donors. At the time of sampling, all cohort members were nominally healthy, though unrecorded immune exposures were likely present. The donor was CMV seropositive and was included in the group of some 290 seropositive cohort members. Each donor provided a peripheral blood sample, and peripheral blood mononuclear cells were used for TCR beta sequencing. Genomic DNA was extracted from the blood cell samples with the Qiagen DNeasy Blood Extraction Kit. CDR1 LNHDA and CDR2 SQIVND were looked up in the germline V gene (reference sequence). Trimming takes 6 bases off V and 5 bases off J; junction bases not matched to a gene: 11. The CDR3 spans 16 residues, from the cysteine through the phenylalanine. The read is trimmed to its CDR3 DNA, 48 bases read in frame from base 1. This clone has only one observation. Its antigen specificity is not known. Nothing much larger sits one base from this clone, and base qualities are not available.

The chain was built from TRBV19 and TRBJ2-2; 8 of the junction bases match TRBD2. The sequenced sample consisted of PBMCs. This TCR came from a woman in her thirties or forties in good health and CMV-seropositive. This receptor carries the CDR3 CASRINVGGETGELFF. The sequenced DNA: TGTGCCAGTAGGATCAACGTCGGGGGGGAAACCGGGGAGCTGTTTTTT.